This T cell receptor (beta chain) was observed in a study of tumor-infiltrating lymphocytes in primary liver carcinoma. Across the whole study: The patients included men and women who were aged 30 to 69 years.

Between 20 and 30 mg of unsorted bulk tissue served as the source from which RNA and DNA were co-extracted. Researchers generated TCR beta cDNA from 500 to 600 ng of total RNA, relying on a constant-region primer. ARM-PCR, slightly modified, supplied the TCR beta libraries through three nested multiplex PCR rounds. For approximately 11 cycles apiece, the opening two PCR rounds ran with TRBV1-TRBV30 forward primers and a C-beta reverse primer. TCRdb independently ran MiXCR on the multiplex PCR reads; one entry per CDR3 protein. Among more than 95,000 distinct CDR3 sequences listed, about four fifths were seen once. Per the germline V gene, CDR1 is SGHAT and CDR2 is FQNNGV. The CDR3 consists of 15 residues. Details on this clonotype: A read error may account for a junction end that differs from germline.

The sequenced sample consisted of liver tumor tissue from sampling region 3. The sample's subset: tumor region T3, left-lateral pole. The chain carries TRBV11-2 and TRBJ2-5; possible D gene TRBD2, 5 bases. The sequence was collected from a man in his forties with primary liver carcinoma and hepatitis B virus infection. CDR3 in amino acids: CDSSLTPHDWETQYF. CDR3 nucleotide sequence: TGTGACAGCAGCTTAACCCCCCATGACTGGGAGACCCAGTATTTC.